These 2 T cell receptor beta chains were sequenced from one sample in a study of T-cell memory formation after mild COVID-19. TCRdb recomputed calls from the 5' RACE reads with MiXCR, one row per CDR3 protein. Altogether 65,000 to 90,000 distinct CDR3 sequences are present, roughly 12% being singletons, with the ten largest covering around two fifths. Sequencing input: PBMCs or a T cell subset sorted from them (not recorded which). Every receptor here comes from a young man who had mild COVID-19 (a few samples of this study predate the infection). Cell type and time point are not known.

The rearrangement joins TRBV5-3 to TRBJ2-7; D might be TRBD1 (5 bases). TRBV5-3 falls under the ORF class, with uncertain function. Trimming shortened V by 5 bases and J by 7 bases, and 19 bases separated the two germline ends. The CDR3 extends over 14 amino acids. The DNA for the CDR3 is TGTGCCAGAAGTCTTGCAGGGTGCGCGAGGGAGCAGTACGTC. Its protein product is CARSLAGCAREQYV.

This clonotype has more than one count but fewer than ten. The V gene is TRBV7-9, the J gene TRBJ2-5; TRBD1 matches at 7 bases. V gave up 8 bases and J gave up 4 bases; unmatched junction bases: 7. Per the germline V gene, CDR1 is SEHNR and CDR2 is FQNEAQ (reference sequence). The CDR3 has 13 amino acids. CDR3 coding DNA: TGTGCCAGCTTACAGGGGCCGCTAGAGACCCAGTACTTC. Translation gives CASLQGPLETQYF. The variable domain in full, with the rest retrieved from reference TRBV7-9 and TRBJ2-5, is DTGVSQNPRHKITKRGQNVTFRCDPISEHNRLYWYRQTLGQGPEFLTYFQNEAQLEKSRLLSDRFSAERPKGSFSTLEIQRTEQGDSAMYLCASLQGPLETQYFGPGTRLLVL.